These T cell receptor beta chains were read from a single sample in a study of blood T cells in healthy people across ages. MiXCR, run by TCRdb on the 5' RACE reads, gives a single entry per CDR3 protein. The profile covers 1 million to 1.2 million distinct CDR3 sequences, with 35% to 40% appearing a single time and around 14% taken by the ten largest. Input material: blood. Receptor source: a man in his late teens or twenties in good health. CDR3s include the opening cysteine and the closing phenylalanine or tryptophan. The D gene is left open where the match is weak. Clone size is stated in some rows and not others, as once, few, many or a class when expanded.

j_call: TRBJ1-1; d_call: .; clone_size: .; v_call: TRBV11-2; cdr3_nt: TGTGCCAGCAGCCCCCGCCTGGAAGCTTTCTTT; cdr3_aa: CASSPRLEAFF
j_call: TRBJ1-2; d_call: .; clone_size: few; v_call: TRBV5-1; cdr3_nt: TGCGCCAGCGCACCGACGGAACTATATGGCTACACCTTC; cdr3_aa: CASAPTELYGYTF
j_call: TRBJ1-2; d_call: .; clone_size: few; v_call: TRBV4-2; cdr3_nt: TGTGCCAGCAGCCAAGATGAGGCAGGGACCAGCTATGGCTACACCTTC; cdr3_aa: CASSQDEAGTSYGYTF
j_call: TRBJ2-1; d_call: .; clone_size: .; v_call: TRBV27; cdr3_nt: TGTGCCAGCAGTTTTGGGCCGCGGACTGACAATGAGCAGTTCTTC; cdr3_aa: CASSFGPRTDNEQFF
j_call: TRBJ2-5; d_call: TRBD1; clone_size: .; v_call: TRBV6-6; cdr3_nt: TGTGCCAGCAGTTACACACAGGGGAGTGAAGAGACCCAGTACTTC; cdr3_aa: CASSYTQGSEETQYF
j_call: TRBJ2-7; d_call: TRBD1; clone_size: .; v_call: TRBV7-2; cdr3_nt: TGTGCCAGCAGCTCAACGACAGGGGCCTACGAGCAGTACTTC; cdr3_aa: CASSSTTGAYEQYF
j_call: TRBJ2-3; d_call: TRBD1; clone_size: .; v_call: TRBV5-1; cdr3_nt: TGCGCCAACAGCTCCACAGGGGGCAGATCGGATACGCAGTATTTT; cdr3_aa: CANSSTGGRSDTQYF
j_call: TRBJ2-2; d_call: .; clone_size: once; v_call: TRBV14; cdr3_nt: TGTGCCAGCAGCCAAGAGACATGGAGTACGAACACCGGGGAGCTGTTTTTT; cdr3_aa: CASSQETWSTNTGELFF
j_call: TRBJ2-7; d_call: .; clone_size: .; v_call: TRBV11-1; cdr3_nt: TGTGCCAGCAGCTTATTAGACTTCTACGAGCAGTACTTC; cdr3_aa: CASSLLDFYEQYF
j_call: TRBJ2-2; d_call: .; clone_size: many; v_call: TRBV10-3; cdr3_nt: TGTGCCATCAGTGAGACTAGGTCCGGGGAGCTGTTTTTT; cdr3_aa: CAISETRSGELFF
j_call: TRBJ1-6; d_call: .; clone_size: .; v_call: TRBV9; cdr3_nt: TGTGCCAGCAGCGTAGCTCTGGGGGACAATTCACCCCTCCACTTT; cdr3_aa: CASSVALGDNSPLHF
j_call: TRBJ2-1; d_call: .; clone_size: once; v_call: TRBV3-1; cdr3_nt: TGTGCCAGCAGCCAATCATGGGGACTCGCTATCTACAATGAGCAGTTCTTC; cdr3_aa: CASSQSWGLAIYNEQFF
j_call: TRBJ2-5; d_call: TRBD2; clone_size: .; v_call: TRBV11-2; cdr3_nt: TGTGCCAGCAGCCTAACTAGCGGGGGGTACCAAGAGGCCCAGTACTTC; cdr3_aa: CASSLTSGGYQEAQYF
j_call: TRBJ1-5; d_call: .; clone_size: .; v_call: TRBV6-5; cdr3_nt: TGTGCCAGCAGTTACTCTACCGGCCAGCCCCAGCATTTT; cdr3_aa: CASSYSTGQPQHF